This entry lists 19 T cell receptor beta chains sequenced from one sample in a study of blood T cell repertoires in COVID-19. Using immunoSEQ multiplex PCR, the repertoire was profiled, and TCRdb retains in-frame clones only, with some absent. The profile shows approximately 180,000 clones, roughly 86% of them singletons. Sequencing used peripheral blood. All receptors derive from a woman in her forties or fifties with acute or convalescent COVID-19.

The gene calls are TRBV3-1 (or the pseudogene TRBV3-2) and TRBJ1-2; 8 nucleotides line up with TRBD1. Per germline, CDR1 LGHDT and CDR2 YNNKEL (reference sequence). V lost 3 bases and J lost 3; bases outside the gene matches: 6. This CDR3 is 15 amino acids long. The CDR3 region has the DNA TGTGCCAGCAGCCAGAGGACAGGGAGGGACTATGGCTACACCTTC. Encoded protein: CASSQRTGRDYGYTF.

This chain links TRBV6-5 with TRBJ1-5; D remains ambiguous. V lost 10 bases, J lost 2 bases, and 15 bases lay in between. The germline V gene has CDR1 MNHEY and CDR2 SVGAGI. The CDR3 runs 14 residues. This chain's CDR3 is CATNSGLGNQPQHF. The DNA for the CDR3 is TGTGCCACCAACAGCGGCCTCGGCAATCAGCCCCAGCATTTT.

The chain combines TRBV29-1 with TRBJ1-4; a weak D match, TRBD1 (5 bases). The CDR3 extends over 14 amino acids. V was clipped by 4 bases and J by 7 bases, with 16 bases between them. The germline gives CDR1 SQVTM, CDR2 ANQGSEA. CDR3 nucleotide sequence: TGCAGCGTTGGGGGCGGACGGTTCGGTGAAAAACTGTTTTTT. It specifies CSVGGGRFGEKLFF.

V gene TRBV10-3 combines with J gene TRBJ1-2; no reliable D call. Trimming removed 2 bases at V and 3 bases at J, with 7 bases between. The CDR3 spans 13 residues. Germline V gene lookup returns CDR1 ENHRY and CDR2 SYGVKD. The DNA of the CDR3 is TGTGCCATCAGTGAGGGAGTCGACTATGGCTACACCTTC. This gives the protein CAISEGVDYGYTF.

The V and J genes are TRBV19 and TRBJ2-7, with 9 bases that match TRBD1. This CDR3 is 14 amino acids long. Germline V gene data show CDR1 as LNHDA and CDR2 as SQIVND (reference sequence). V lost 2 bases to trimming and J lost 3 bases; unmatched junction nucleotides: 2. In DNA, the CDR3 is TGTGCCAGTAGTATAACAGGGGGCGGCTACGAGCAGTACTTC. Translation gives CASSITGGGYEQYF.

With regard to this clone: Other DNA sequences within the sample encode an identical CDR3. The chain links TRBV18 to TRBJ2-3, with 7 bases fitting TRBD1. This CDR3 is built from 15 residues. The germline V gene has CDR1 KGHSH and CDR2 LQKENI. V was pared by 3 bases and J by 1 base, with 4 bases of the junction left unmatched. CDR3 loop: CASSPRDSRTDTQYF. The CDR3 DNA reads as TGTGCCAGCTCACCCCGGGACAGCCGCACAGATACGCAGTATTTT.

This clone is a singleton in its sample. The rearrangement uses TRBV18 and TRBJ2-1; D may be TRBD1 (6 bases). Trimming took 3 bases from V and 8 from J, leaving 11 bases between them. This CDR3 spans 13 amino acids. Germline values: CDR1 KGHSH, CDR2 LQKENI. The CDR3 nucleotides are TGTGCCAGCTCACCTGGGACAATACATGAGCAGTTCTTC. Its protein product is CASSPGTIHEQFF.

The chain combines TRBV3-1 (or the pseudogene TRBV3-2) with TRBJ2-2; D unresolved. V lost 2 bases and J lost 4, with 11 bases in between. Germline V gene lookup returns CDR1 LGHDT and CDR2 YNNKEL (reference sequence). The CDR3 runs 15 residues. In nucleotides, the CDR3 is TGTGCCAGCAGCCAATCCTCGGGTCTCACCGGGGAGCTGTTTTTT. Translated: CASSQSSGLTGELFF.

The rearrangement uses TRBV3-1 (or the pseudogene TRBV3-2) and TRBJ2-4; D call uncertain. Germline V gene lookup returns CDR1 LGHDT and CDR2 YNNKEL (reference sequence). There are 17 residues in the CDR3. V lost 0 bases to trimming and J lost 0 bases, with 12 bases between them. The CDR3 here is CASSQDGWALAKNIQYF. In DNA, the CDR3 is TGTGCCAGCAGCCAAGATGGGTGGGCTTTAGCCAAAAACATTCAGTACTTC.

The V and J genes are TRBV19 and TRBJ1-2; D might be TRBD1 (6 bases). V was cut by 3 bases and J by 3 bases, with 14 bases left in between. Germline V gene sequence: CDR1 LNHDA, CDR2 SQIVND (reference sequence). The CDR3 loop spans 15 amino acids. CDR3 DNA: TGTGCCAGTAGTATTACGGGGACAACAGACTATGGCTACACCTTC. This gives the protein CASSITGTTDYGYTF.

V usage is TRBV9 and J usage is TRBJ1-1; 7 nucleotides match TRBD1. V gave up 2 bases and J gave up 7 bases; unmatched junction bases: 8. The CDR3 length is 14 residues. Germline values: CDR1 SGDLS, CDR2 YYNGEE. Here the CDR3 DNA reads TGTGCCAGCAGCGTTGGACAGGCCCCACGTGAAGCTTTCTTT. This gives the protein CASSVGQAPREAFF.

This clone has a handful of counts. The gene calls are TRBV7-2 and TRBJ2-7; 7 nucleotides agree with TRBD1. J was trimmed by 5 bases and V by 2 bases; bases with no gene match: 12. The CDR3 contains 16 residues. The germline V gene has CDR1 SGHTA and CDR2 FQGNSA. The CDR3 DNA reads as TGTGCCAGCAGCTTATTTGCACAGGGGATCCCCCACGAGCAGTACTTC. This gives the protein CASSLFAQGIPHEQYF.

The chain is built from TRBV7-2 and TRBJ2-5; TRBD2 matches at 8 bases. CDR3 size: 14 residues. J gave up 5 bases and V 4 bases, and 6 bases lay outside the gene matches. Germline assignment: CDR1 SGHTA and CDR2 FQGNSA. This CDR3 reads CASSSGGAPETQYF. CDR3 in DNA: TGTGCCAGCAGCTCCGGGGGGGCCCCGGAGACCCAGTACTTC.

The count of this clone is one. This rearrangement joins TRBV5-1 to TRBJ1-2; D is uncertain. The CDR3 runs to 17 residues. V was clipped by 0 bases and J by 0 bases, with 15 bases between them. Germline CDR1 reads SGHRS; CDR2 reads YFSETQ. The CDR3 here is CASSLGRTGFTNYGYTF. In DNA, the CDR3 is TGCGCCAGCAGCTTGGGTAGGACGGGGTTTACTAACTATGGCTACACCTTC.

The CDR3 DNA reads TGTGCCAGCAGCGTAAGCACGGGTGGAAACACCATATATTTT. Translating gives CASSVSTGGNTIYF. This chain joins TRBV9 and TRBJ1-3; D gene uncertain. Per the germline V gene, CDR1 is SGDLS and CDR2 is YYNGEE. V shed 1 base and J shed 3 bases, with 8 bases lying between them. There are 14 residues in the CDR3.

The rearrangement links TRBV5-6 to TRBJ2-2, with TRBD2 identical over 7 bases. J gave up 2 bases and V 4 bases, and 5 bases lay outside the gene matches. The germline gives CDR1 SGHDT, CDR2 YYEEEE. This CDR3 is built from 15 residues. In DNA form, the CDR3 reads TGTGCCAGCAGCCTTACTAGCGACAACACCGGGGAGCTGTTTTTT. This codes for CASSLTSDNTGELFF.

The chain recombines TRBV4-3 with TRBJ1-2, with D possibly matching TRBD1 (5 bases). Germline-derived CDR1 and CDR2 are LGHNA and YSLEER. V dropped 0 bases and J dropped 8 bases, with 16 bases sitting between them. This CDR3 has 15 residues. The CDR3 DNA reads as TGCGCCAGCAGCCAAGATCTCGCAGGGAATCGCGGCTACACCTTC. Residues: CASSQDLAGNRGYTF.

In DNA form, the CDR3 reads TGCAGCGTACTGAGACAGGGGAGGACTGAAGCTTTCTTT. Translating it yields CSVLRQGRTEAFF. The chain employs TRBV29-1 and TRBJ1-1; the match to TRBD1 covers 8 bases. The junction had 8 bases not matched to a gene; V was cut back by 6 bases and J by 5 bases. The length of the CDR3 is 13 residues. CDR1 is SQVTM, CDR2 ANQGSEA, per germline.

With respect to this clone: One end of the junction does not line up with germline, which may come from a read error. The rearrangement links TRBV6-2 or TRBV6-3 to TRBJ2-3; the match to TRBD2 covers 8 bases. CDR3 length: 15 amino acids. The germline gives CDR1 MNHEY, CDR2 SVGEGT. The CDR3 loop reads CASSYPSGPRLRSNF. CDR3 sequence (DNA): TGTGCCAGCAGTTACCCTAGCGGGCCCCGGTTACGCAGTAATTTT.